The 31 T cell receptor beta chains below all came from one sample that was sequenced in a study of CD8 T cells in Susac syndrome. The definition of memory subsets for TEMRA sorting was based on CD27 and CD45RA staining. The RNA input was roughly 0.45 to 1 ug, and it was reverse transcribed with random hexamers. TCRdb recomputed calls from the immunoSEQ multiplex PCR reads with MiXCR, one row per CDR3 protein. The sample shows about 2,000 distinct CDR3 sequences, roughly 77% of them seen only once. The sequenced material came from CD8+ TEMRA cells from PBMCs. Sample subset: FACS-sorted terminally differentiated effector memory CD8+ T cells re-expressing CD45RA (CD8+ TEMRA). Receptors originate from a human donor with Susac syndrome.

In regard to this clonotype: Relative to the germline gene, one junction end is altered; a read error may explain this. The CDR3 protein is CASSLGGTGPGF. CDR3 in DNA: TGTGCCAGCAGCTTGGGGGGCACCGGACCGGGGTTT. The V gene is TRBV5-6, the J gene TRBJ1-1, with D maybe TRBD1 (5 bases). The CDR3 runs 12 residues. Per germline, CDR1 SGHDT and CDR2 YYEEEE.

With respect to this clonotype: A much bigger clone sits one base away, suggesting this may be a read error. This chain links TRBV28 with TRBJ2-5; TRBD2 is a possible D gene (6 bases). In germline, CDR1 is MDHEN, CDR2 SYDVKM. Deletions cut 3 bases from V and 1 base from J, with 24 bases between. The CDR3 covers 19 residues. The CDR3 region is CASSFGIATRGVPQETQYF. The CDR3 coding sequence is TGTGCCAGCAGTTTCGGCATAGCGACTCGCGGGGTCCCCCAAGAGACCCAGTACTTC. The entire variable domain, with the rest obtained from reference TRBV28 and TRBJ2-5, is as follows: DVKVTQSSRYLVKRTGEKVFLECVQDMDHENMFWYRQDPGLGLRLIYFSYDVKMKEKGDIPEGYSVSREKKERFSLILESASTNQTSMYLCASSFGIATRGVPQETQYFGPGTRLLVL.

The V call is TRBV6-2 or TRBV6-3, the J call TRBJ2-1; 12 bases match TRBD2. Germline V lookup: CDR1 MNHEY, CDR2 SVGEGT. The CDR3 loop spans 15 amino acids. J lost 10 bases, V lost 3 bases, and 7 bases had no gene match. Here the CDR3 DNA reads TGTGCCAGCAGTTATCCTAGCGGGGGGGCACGGGAGCAGTTCTTC. This encodes CASSYPSGGAREQFF.

By frequency in the sample, this clonotype is large (0.1 to 1%). This chain joins TRBV12-3 or TRBV12-4 and TRBJ1-5; no clear D. The ends were cut back, 6 bases at V and 0 bases at J, with 9 bases in the middle. The CDR3 consists of 14 residues. The DNA of the CDR3 is TGTGCCAGCAGCCAAAGAAATAGCAATCAGCCCCAGCATTTT. Amino acid sequence: CASSQRNSNQPQHF.

CDR3 in amino acids: CASSLLGPPPYEQYF. The CDR3 DNA reads TGTGCCAGCAGCTTATTGGGACCCCCGCCCTACGAGCAGTACTTC. The chain carries TRBV7-6 and TRBJ2-7; D could derive from TRBD1 or TRBD2 (5 bases each). CDR3 size: 15 residues. Germline CDR1 reads SGHVS; CDR2 reads FNYEAQ. With 2 bases removed from V and 2 bases from J, the gap between germline ends came to 13 bases.

This clonotype was found a few times. The rearrangement uses TRBV2 and TRBJ1-1; no firm D call. The CDR3 is made up of 14 amino acids. The V end lost 9 bases, the J end lost 1 base, and 15 bases lay between the germline ends. Germline V CDR1 and CDR2: SNHLY, FYNNEI. CDR3 sequence (DNA): TGTGCCAGTCCCGGGAGACGGGGGAACACTGAAGCTTTCTTT. Protein: CASPGRRGNTEAFF.

The genes are TRBV7-9 and TRBJ2-7; D is uncertain. The CDR3 runs 12 residues. From germline, CDR1 is SEHNR and CDR2 FQNEAQ (reference sequence). V was clipped by 1 base and J by 3 bases, with 4 bases between them. CDR3 bases: TGTGCCAGCAGCTTAGAGCTCTACGAGCAGTACTTC. Translation gives CASSLELYEQYF. Using reference TRBV7-9 and TRBJ2-7 for the parts outside the CDR3, the full variable domain is DTGVSQNPRHKITKRGQNVTFRCDPISEHNRLYWYRQTLGQGPEFLTYFQNEAQLEKSRLLSDRFSAERPKGSFSTLEIQRTEQGDSAMYLCASSLELYEQYFGPGTRLTVT.

The gene calls are TRBV7-6 and TRBJ1-4; D ambiguous. The CDR3 consists of 16 residues. Germline CDR1 is SGHVS and CDR2 is FNYEAQ. With 4 bases removed from V and 11 bases from J, the gap between germline ends came to 23 bases. The CDR3 region has the DNA TGTGCCAGCAGCTATTACAGCACTGGGTTAGTCGATAAACTGTTTTTT. Its protein product is CASSYYSTGLVDKLFF.

The chain joins TRBV7-9 to TRBJ1-3; D call uncertain. CDR3 length: 19 amino acids. Germline CDR1 reads SEHNR; CDR2 reads FQNEAQ (reference sequence). The V end lost 1 base, the J end lost 0 bases, and 19 bases lay between the germline ends. The CDR3 DNA reads as TGTGCCAGCAGCTTAGTAGGGAGCCTGACCCGCTCCTCTGGAAACACCATATATTTT. As protein: CASSLVGSLTRSSGNTIYF.

The genes are TRBV7-6 and TRBJ1-1; possible D gene TRBD1, 5 bases. This CDR3 comprises 16 residues. Trimming pared 2 bases from V and 0 bases from J, leaving 13 bases between. Germline loops: CDR1 SGHVS, CDR2 FNYEAQ. The CDR3 protein is CASSLTAGKMNTEAFF. CDR3 in DNA: TGTGCCAGCAGCTTAACAGCAGGGAAAATGAACACTGAAGCTTTCTTT.

The gene calls are TRBV20-1 and TRBJ2-2, with 7 nucleotides matching TRBD1. The CDR3 is made up of 18 amino acids. Germline-derived CDR1 and CDR2 are DFQATT and SNEGSKA (reference sequence). V was clipped by 3 bases and J by 1 base; unmatched bases: 14. The CDR3 loop is CSASEQGPPLMNTGELFF. CDR3 sequence (DNA): TGCAGTGCTAGTGAACAGGGGCCTCCTCTAATGAACACCGGGGAGCTGTTTTTT.

The genes are TRBV12-3 or TRBV12-4 and TRBJ2-7; D unresolved. Trimming shortened V by 3 bases and J by 2 bases, and 17 bases separated the two germline ends. The CDR3 spans 16 residues. DNA for the CDR3: TGTGCCAGCAGTTTTTCCCTCGGCCCCACAACCTACGAGCAGTACTTC. Its translation: CASSFSLGPTTYEQYF.

V is TRBV6-1 and J is TRBJ2-1; TRBD2 matches at 11 bases. The germline V gene has CDR1 MNHNS and CDR2 SASEGT. Trimming at V came to 6 bases and at J to 5 bases, leaving 9 bases not matched to a gene. The CDR3 extends over 16 amino acids. CDR3 in amino acids: CASRPMTSGDHNEQFF. The CDR3 DNA follows: TGTGCCAGCAGGCCGATGACTAGCGGGGACCACAATGAGCAGTTCTTC.

This chain joins TRBV5-4 and TRBJ1-1; tentatively, D is TRBD1 (5 bases). The CDR3 totals 13 residues. Looked up from germline, CDR1 is SGHNT and CDR2 is YYREEE (reference sequence). Trimming took 3 bases from V and 2 from J, leaving 8 bases between them. CDR3 bases: TGTGCCAGCAGCTACGACAGAAACACTGAAGCTTTCTTT. Encoded protein: CASSYDRNTEAFF. Supplemented by reference TRBV5-4 and TRBJ1-1, the full variable domain reads ETGVTQSPTHLIKTRGQQVTLRCSSQSGHNTVSWYQQALGQGPQFIFQYYREEENGRGNFPPRFSGLQFPNYSSELNVNALELDDSALYLCASSYDRNTEAFFGQGTRLTVV.

J is TRBJ2-1 and V is TRBV30, with D possibly matching TRBD1 (6 bases). V lost 4 bases and J 5 bases, leaving 9 bases between the germline ends. Per the germline V gene, CDR1 is GTSNPN and CDR2 is SVGIG (reference sequence). The CDR3 loop spans 12 amino acids. CDR3 bases: TGTGCCTGGAAGACAGGCCACAATGAGCAGTTCTTC. Translated, it gives CAWKTGHNEQFF.

The chain carries TRBV12-3 or TRBV12-4 and TRBJ2-7; 8 nucleotides align to TRBD2. The CDR3 totals 11 residues. In DNA form, the CDR3 reads TGTTCCTCCGGGACTAGTGCCGAGCAGTACTTC. Its translation: CSSGTSAEQYF.

The chain uses TRBV13 and TRBJ2-7; D might be TRBD2 (6 bases). Trimming removed 7 bases at V and 3 bases at J, with 16 bases between. The CDR3 consists of 14 residues. In germline, CDR1 is PRHDT, CDR2 FYEKMQ (reference sequence). CDR3 sequence: CASTPEGRDYEQYF. CDR3 DNA: TGTGCCAGCACCCCAGAGGGGCGGGACTACGAGCAGTACTTC. The whole variable domain, remainder taken from reference TRBV13 and TRBJ2-7, is AAGVIQSPRHLIKEKRETATLKCYPIPRHDTVYWYQQGPGQDPQFLISFYEKMQSDKGSIPDRFSAQQFSDYHSELNMSSLELGDSALYFCASTPEGRDYEQYFGPGTRLTVT.

This clonotype was counted between two and nine times. The CDR3 here is CASTRTGAYNEQFF. CDR3 nucleotide sequence: TGTGCCAGCACTAGGACAGGGGCCTACAATGAGCAGTTCTTC. The gene calls are TRBV6-1 and TRBJ2-1; 9 nucleotides match TRBD1. J lost 2 bases, V lost 7 bases, and 3 bases had no gene match. The CDR3 covers 14 residues. The germline CDR1 and CDR2 sequences are MNHNS and SASEGT.

The chain is built from TRBV7-6 and TRBJ2-3; unclear D gene. The V gene's germline CDR1 is SGHVS and CDR2 FNYEAQ. V was trimmed by 1 base and J by 0 bases, leaving 11 bases between them. There are 16 residues in the CDR3. CDR3 sequence: CASSLEVVTSTDTQYF. The CDR3 DNA sequence: TGTGCCAGCAGCTTAGAGGTCGTCACTAGCACAGATACGCAGTATTTT. The full variable domain, completed using reference TRBV7-6 and TRBJ2-3, is GAGVSQSPRYKVTKRGQDVALRCDPISGHVSLYWYRQALGQGPEFLTYFNYEAQQDKSGLPNDRFSAERPEGSISTLTIQRTEQRDSAMYRCASSLEVVTSTDTQYFGPGTRLTVL.

The chain carries TRBV4-3 and TRBJ2-5; unclear D gene. V gave up 0 bases and J gave up 1 base, with 9 bases separating them. The CDR3 covers 15 residues. Per the germline V gene, CDR1 is LGHNA and CDR2 is YSLEER. In nucleotides, the CDR3 is TGCGCCAGCAGCCAAGATGGGTACACCCAAGAGACCCAGTACTTC. Translating it yields CASSQDGYTQETQYF.

This clonotype was seen once. V gene TRBV5-4 combines with J gene TRBJ2-5, with TRBD1 identical over 7 bases. The CDR3 totals 14 residues. Looked up from germline, CDR1 is SGHNT and CDR2 is YYREEE (reference sequence). Losses at the gene ends were 2 bases for V and 2 bases for J; bases not matched to a gene: 3. The DNA for the CDR3 is TGTGCCAGCAGCTTCCCGGGACAGCAAGAGACCCAGTACTTC. Its protein is CASSFPGQQETQYF. The full variable domain, rest sourced from reference TRBV5-4 and TRBJ2-5, is ETGVTQSPTHLIKTRGQQVTLRCSSQSGHNTVSWYQQALGQGPQFIFQYYREEENGRGNFPPRFSGLQFPNYSSELNVNALELDDSALYLCASSFPGQQETQYFGPGTRLLVL.

This chain links TRBV7-3 with TRBJ2-7; D is possibly TRBD1 or TRBD2 (5 bases each). The CDR3 contains 11 residues. Germline CDR1 and CDR2: SGHTA and FQGTGA. V was clipped by 2 bases and J by 8 bases, with 7 bases between them. The CDR3 coding sequence is TGTGCCAGCAGCTTACCGGGACAGCAGTACTTC. It yields the protein CASSLPGQQYF.

The gene calls are TRBV20-1 and TRBJ2-7, with a tentative D call TRBD2 (6 bases). Germline assignment: CDR1 DFQATT and CDR2 SNEGSKA (reference sequence). The CDR3 contains 14 residues. CDR3 protein: CSAVGGAGLGEQYF. Here the CDR3 DNA reads TGCAGCGCTGTGGGCGGGGCGGGCTTGGGCGAGCAGTACTTC.

The chain links TRBV7-9 to TRBJ1-4; tentatively, D is TRBD1 (5 bases). The V end lost 0 bases, the J end lost 6 bases, and 17 bases lay between the germline ends. There are 17 residues in the CDR3. The germline CDR1 and CDR2 sequences are SEHNR and FQNEAQ (reference sequence). The CDR3 reads CASSLAVRARLYEKLFF. In DNA form, the CDR3 reads TGTGCCAGCAGCTTAGCGGTCAGGGCACGACTCTATGAAAAACTGTTTTTT. Drawing the rest from reference TRBV7-9 and TRBJ1-4, the complete variable domain is DTGVSQNPRHKITKRGQNVTFRCDPISEHNRLYWYRQTLGQGPEFLTYFQNEAQLEKSRLLSDRFSAERPKGSFSTLEIQRTEQGDSAMYLCASSLAVRARLYEKLFFGSGTQLSVL.

This chain uses TRBV6-6 with TRBJ2-3; no definite D call. Germline V gene lookup returns CDR1 MNHNY and CDR2 SVGAGI (reference sequence). The CDR3 has 11 amino acids. Trimming took 2 bases from V and 4 from J, leaving 1 base between them. CDR3 region: CASSYPDTQYF. Written as DNA, the CDR3 is TGTGCCAGCAGTTACCCAGATACGCAGTATTTT.

The gene calls are TRBV3-1 and TRBJ2-5; TRBD1 aligns across 11 bases. Germline loops: CDR1 LGHDT, CDR2 YNNKEL (reference sequence). The CDR3 covers 15 residues. Unmatched junction bases numbered 8, after V lost 6 bases and J lost 5 bases. CDR3 coding DNA: TGTGCCAGCAGGGAAGGACAGGGGGCGATGGAGACCCAGTACTTC. Its protein product is CASREGQGAMETQYF.

Only one count was recorded for this clonotype. The chain employs TRBV27 and TRBJ2-5; TRBD1 aligns across 9 bases. CDR3 length equals 15 residues. Germline V gives CDR1 MNHEY, CDR2 SMNVEV (reference sequence). The V and J ends lost 4 bases and 1 base, in that order; junction bases with no gene match: 4. In DNA form, the CDR3 reads TGTGCCAGCAGTTCCTGGGGACAGGGCCAAGAGACCCAGTACTTC. Translating it yields CASSSWGQGQETQYF.

The V and J genes are TRBV6-6 and TRBJ1-1; D gene uncertain. V dropped 4 bases and J dropped 4 bases, with 19 bases sitting between them. Germline CDR1 reads MNHNY; CDR2 reads SVGAGI (reference sequence). The CDR3 has 16 amino acids. The CDR3 nucleotides read TGTGCCAGCAGTTTCCGGACGCCGGGTTTTGGCACTGAAGCTTTCTTT. Translation gives CASSFRTPGFGTEAFF.

The chain combines TRBV7-9 with TRBJ1-5; TRBD1 might be the D (5 bases). This CDR3 has 13 amino acids. Germline V gene data show CDR1 as SEHNR and CDR2 as FQNEAQ (reference sequence). Trimming took off 1 base at V and 8 bases at J, with 9 bases between the two ends. CDR3 residues: CASSLVGGEPQHF. DNA for the CDR3: TGTGCCAGCAGCTTAGTGGGGGGAGAGCCCCAGCATTTT.

This chain links TRBV10-3 with TRBJ2-1; 9 nucleotides agree with TRBD2. V shed 1 base, J shed 6 bases, and the junction held 4 bases outside the gene matches. The CDR3 sequence is 15 residues long. Germline lookup yields CDR1 ENHRY and CDR2 SYGVKD. CDR3 in amino acids: CAISEWRGGSNEQFF. The CDR3 region has the DNA TGTGCCATCAGTGAGTGGCGGGGGGGCTCCAATGAGCAGTTCTTC.

The rearrangement joins TRBV20-1 to TRBJ2-7; no reliable D call. Trimming pared 1 base from V and 3 bases from J, leaving 7 bases between. CDR3 length: 12 residues. The germline V gene has CDR1 DFQATT and CDR2 SNEGSKA (reference sequence). The CDR3 nucleotides read TGCAGTGCTAGAGGGGATCACTACGAGCAGTACTTC. This gives the protein CSARGDHYEQYF.